One sample yielded the 8 T cell receptor beta chains listed below, sequenced in a study of T cells in localized non-small cell lung cancer. Assay used: immunoSEQ multiplex PCR; TCRdb lists only in-frame clones, some missing. This sample has over 50,000 clones, with about nine tenths found just once. Sequencing used peripheral blood, obtained before any cancer treatment. Receptors originate from a woman aged 40-69 years with stage I lung adenocarcinoma.

J is TRBJ1-5 and V is TRBV28; D gene unclear. In germline, CDR1 is MDHEN, CDR2 SYDVKM. V was pared by 10 bases and J by 3 bases, with 13 bases between. This CDR3 is 13 amino acids long. CDR3 sequence reads: CATLASINQPQHF. CDR3 in DNA: TGTGCCACCCTTGCCTCGATCAATCAGCCCCAGCATTTT.

This clone was seen only once. This chain uses TRBV29-1 with TRBJ2-7, with D perhaps TRBD2 (6 bases). The CDR3 totals 15 residues. Deletions cut 7 bases from V and 6 bases from J, with 25 bases between. Germline V gives CDR1 SQVTM, CDR2 ANQGSEA. The CDR3 loop reads CSAVGGRFSSGEQYF. Here the CDR3 DNA reads TGCAGCGCCGTCGGGGGACGGTTTTCTTCGGGCGAGCAGTACTTC.

The gene calls are TRBV18 and TRBJ2-5, with 7 bases matching TRBD1. V lost 6 bases, J lost 1 base, and 2 bases stayed unmatched. The CDR3 loop spans 13 amino acids. Germline assignment: CDR1 KGHSH and CDR2 LQKENI. In DNA form, the CDR3 reads TGTGCCAGCTCGCCAGGGGGCCAAGAGACCCAGTACTTC. This sequence encodes CASSPGGQETQYF.

This sequence joins TRBV6-1 and TRBJ1-4; D may be TRBD1 (6 bases). V gave up 2 bases and J gave up 7 bases, with 17 bases separating them. Germline V lookup: CDR1 MNHNS, CDR2 SASEGT. The CDR3 runs to 16 residues. Written as DNA, the CDR3 is TGTGCCAGCAGTGAATCGGTGGGGGCGAAGCCTGAAAAACTGTTTTTT. Translated, it gives CASSESVGAKPEKLFF.

CDR3 in amino acids: CASSFGSSGSGNEQFF. The CDR3 DNA reads as TGTGCCAGCAGCTTCGGCTCTAGCGGGAGTGGCAATGAGCAGTTCTTC. The rearrangement joins TRBV7-3 to TRBJ2-1; 10 nucleotides agree with TRBD2. V shed 3 bases, J shed 6 bases, and the junction held 8 bases outside the gene matches. Per the germline V gene, CDR1 is SGHTA and CDR2 is FQGTGA. The CDR3 is 16 residues long.

The rearrangement joins TRBV11-2 to TRBJ2-7; D is ambiguous. The CDR3 extends over 10 amino acids. Germline V gene data show CDR1 as SGHAT and CDR2 as FQNNGV. V dropped 5 bases and J dropped 3 bases, with 2 bases sitting between them. The CDR3 region is CASSNYEQYF. The CDR3 DNA reads as TGTGCCAGCAGCAACTACGAGCAGTACTTC.

This clone was seen a single time. The chain links TRBV14 to TRBJ2-3; D may correspond to TRBD1 or TRBD2 (5 bases each). The ends were cut back, 4 bases at V and 2 bases at J, with 16 bases in the middle. The CDR3 is 16 amino acids. Germline loops: CDR1 SGHDN, CDR2 FVKESK. In nucleotides, the CDR3 is TGTGCCAGCAGCCCCAGACTGACCGGGGCCACAGATACGCAGTATTTT. It encodes CASSPRLTGATDTQYF. The full variable domain, rest sourced from reference TRBV14 and TRBJ2-3, is EAGVTQFPSHSVIEKGQTVTLRCDPISGHDNLYWYRRVMGKEIKFLLHFVKESKQDESGMPNNRFLAERTGGTYSTLKVQPAELEDSGVYFCASSPRLTGATDTQYFGPGTRLTVL.

The chain uses TRBV25-1 and TRBJ1-1; unclear D gene. The CDR3 runs to 13 residues. CDR1 is MGHDK and CDR2 is SYGVNS in the germline V gene. Trimming pared 2 bases from V and 3 bases from J, leaving 7 bases between. The DNA of the CDR3 is TGTGCCAGCAGTGAAACAGTTCACACTGAAGCTTTCTTT. Its protein product is CASSETVHTEAFF.